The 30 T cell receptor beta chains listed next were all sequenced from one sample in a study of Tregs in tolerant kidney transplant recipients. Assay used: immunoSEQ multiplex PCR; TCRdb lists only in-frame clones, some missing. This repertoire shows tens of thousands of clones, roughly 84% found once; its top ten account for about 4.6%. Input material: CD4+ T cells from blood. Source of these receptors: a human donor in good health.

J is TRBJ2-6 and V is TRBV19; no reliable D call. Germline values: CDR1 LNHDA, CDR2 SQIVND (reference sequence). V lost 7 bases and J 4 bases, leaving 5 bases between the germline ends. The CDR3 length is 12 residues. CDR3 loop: CASKSGANVLTF. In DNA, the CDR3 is TGTGCCAGTAAATCCGGGGCCAACGTCCTGACTTTC.

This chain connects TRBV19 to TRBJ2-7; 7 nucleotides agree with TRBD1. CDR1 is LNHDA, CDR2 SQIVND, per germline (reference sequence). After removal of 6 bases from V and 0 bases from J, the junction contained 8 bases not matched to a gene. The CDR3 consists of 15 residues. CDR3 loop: CASSPSGGDSYEQYF. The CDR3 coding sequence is TGTGCCAGTAGCCCATCAGGGGGAGACTCCTACGAGCAGTACTTC.

The CDR3 loop is CASSPAGTGATGELFF. The CDR3 DNA follows: TGTGCCAGCAGCCCAGCCGGGACAGGGGCCACCGGGGAGCTGTTTTTT. This chain joins TRBV7-3 and TRBJ2-2; 10 bases match TRBD1. This CDR3 is 16 amino acids long. Germline V CDR1 and CDR2: SGHTA, FQGTGA. V lost 5 bases, J lost 4 bases, and 7 bases stayed unmatched.

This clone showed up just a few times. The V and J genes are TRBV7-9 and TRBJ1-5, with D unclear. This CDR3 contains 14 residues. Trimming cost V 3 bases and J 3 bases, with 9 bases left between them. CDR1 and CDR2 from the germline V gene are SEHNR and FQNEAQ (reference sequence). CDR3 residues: CASSFMGINQPQHF. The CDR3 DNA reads TGTGCCAGCAGCTTTATGGGGATCAATCAGCCCCAGCATTTT.

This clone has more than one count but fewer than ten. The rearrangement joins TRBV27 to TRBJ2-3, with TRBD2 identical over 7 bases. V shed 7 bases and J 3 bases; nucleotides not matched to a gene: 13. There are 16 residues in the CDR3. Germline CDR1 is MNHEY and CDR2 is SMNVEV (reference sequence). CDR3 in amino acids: CASTQRGGSQTDTQYF. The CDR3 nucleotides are TGTGCCAGCACTCAGAGGGGCGGGAGCCAAACAGATACGCAGTATTTT.

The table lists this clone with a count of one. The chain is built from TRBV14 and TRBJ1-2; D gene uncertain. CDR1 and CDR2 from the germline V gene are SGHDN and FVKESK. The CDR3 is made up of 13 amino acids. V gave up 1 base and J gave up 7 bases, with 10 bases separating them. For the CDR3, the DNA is TGTGCCAGCAGCCAAGCTTTCCGGTCTGGCTACACCTTC. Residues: CASSQAFRSGYTF.

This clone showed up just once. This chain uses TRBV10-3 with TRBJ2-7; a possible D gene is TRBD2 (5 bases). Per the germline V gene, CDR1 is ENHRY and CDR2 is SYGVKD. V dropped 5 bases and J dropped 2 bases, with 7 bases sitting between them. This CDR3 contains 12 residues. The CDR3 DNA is TGTGCCATCAGTTCGGGGACCTACGAGCAGTACTTC. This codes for CAISSGTYEQYF.

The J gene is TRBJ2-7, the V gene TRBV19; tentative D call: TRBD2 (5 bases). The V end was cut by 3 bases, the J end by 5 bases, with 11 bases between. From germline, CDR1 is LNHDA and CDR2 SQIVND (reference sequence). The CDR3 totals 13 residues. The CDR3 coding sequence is TGTGCCAGTAGTATCCTTAGAGGGAACGAGCAGTACTTC. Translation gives CASSILRGNEQYF.

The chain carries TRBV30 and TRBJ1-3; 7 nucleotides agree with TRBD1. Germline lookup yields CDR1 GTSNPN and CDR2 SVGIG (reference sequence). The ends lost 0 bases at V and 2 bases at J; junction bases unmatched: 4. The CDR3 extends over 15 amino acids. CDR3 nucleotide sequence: TGTGCCTGGAGTGTACAGGGGTTTGCTGGAAACACCATATATTTT. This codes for CAWSVQGFAGNTIYF.

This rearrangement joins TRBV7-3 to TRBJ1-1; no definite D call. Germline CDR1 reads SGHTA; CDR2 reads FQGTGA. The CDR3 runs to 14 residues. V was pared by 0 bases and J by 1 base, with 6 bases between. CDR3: CASSLTGRNTEAFF. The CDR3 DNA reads TGTGCCAGCAGCTTAACTGGGCGGAACACTGAAGCTTTCTTT.

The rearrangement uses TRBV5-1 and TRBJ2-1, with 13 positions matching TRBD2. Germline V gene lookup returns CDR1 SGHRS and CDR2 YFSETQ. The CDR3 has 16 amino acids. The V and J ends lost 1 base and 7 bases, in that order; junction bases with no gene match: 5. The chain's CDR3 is CASSLRTSGSPNEQFF. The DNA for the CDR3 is TGCGCCAGCAGCTTGAGGACTAGCGGGAGCCCGAATGAGCAGTTCTTC. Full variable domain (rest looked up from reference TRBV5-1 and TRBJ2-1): KAGVTQTPRYLIKTRGQQVTLSCSPISGHRSVSWYQQTPGQGLQFLFEYFSETQRNKGNFPGRFSGRQFSNSRSEMNVSTLELGDSALYLCASSLRTSGSPNEQFFGPGTRLTVL.

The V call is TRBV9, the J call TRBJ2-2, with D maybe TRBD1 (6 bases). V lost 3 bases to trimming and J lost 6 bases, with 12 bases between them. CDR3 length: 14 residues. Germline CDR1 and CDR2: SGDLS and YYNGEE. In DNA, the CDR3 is TGTGCCAGCAGCGGGGCAGGGACATCCGGGGAGCTGTTTTTT. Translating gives CASSGAGTSGELFF.

In DNA form, the CDR3 reads TGTGCCAGCAGCGCTAAAAGCGGGAGCCCTTACAATGAGCAGTTCTTC. It is translated as CASSAKSGSPYNEQFF. The chain uses TRBV9 and TRBJ2-1, with TRBD2 matching 8 bases. This CDR3 has 16 residues. From germline, CDR1 is SGDLS and CDR2 YYNGEE. J lost 4 bases, V lost 3 bases, and 9 bases had no gene match.

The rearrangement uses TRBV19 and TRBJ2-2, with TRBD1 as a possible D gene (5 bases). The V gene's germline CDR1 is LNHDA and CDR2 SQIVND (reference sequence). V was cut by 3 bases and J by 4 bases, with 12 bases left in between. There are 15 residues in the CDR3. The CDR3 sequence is CASSIWGRVTGELFF. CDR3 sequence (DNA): TGTGCCAGTAGTATTTGGGGCAGGGTCACCGGGGAGCTGTTTTTT.

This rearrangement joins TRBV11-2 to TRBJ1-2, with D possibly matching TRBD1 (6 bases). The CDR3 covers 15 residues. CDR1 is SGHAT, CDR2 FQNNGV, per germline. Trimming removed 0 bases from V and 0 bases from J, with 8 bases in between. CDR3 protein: CASSLEGAANYGYTF. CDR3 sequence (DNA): TGTGCCAGCAGCTTAGAGGGGGCCGCTAACTATGGCTACACCTTC.

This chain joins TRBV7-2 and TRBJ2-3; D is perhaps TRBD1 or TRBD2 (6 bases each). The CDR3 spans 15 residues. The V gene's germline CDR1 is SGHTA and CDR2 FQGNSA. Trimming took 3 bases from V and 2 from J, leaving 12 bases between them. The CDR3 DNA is TGTGCCAGCAGCTTTCGGGGGCGGGACACAGATACGCAGTATTTT. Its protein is CASSFRGRDTDTQYF.

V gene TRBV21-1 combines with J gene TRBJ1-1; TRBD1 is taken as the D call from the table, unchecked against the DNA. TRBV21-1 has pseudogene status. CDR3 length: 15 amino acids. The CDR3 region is CASSKWTGGNTEAFF. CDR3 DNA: TGTGCCAGCAGCAAATGGACAGGGGGCAACACTGAAGCTTTCTTT.

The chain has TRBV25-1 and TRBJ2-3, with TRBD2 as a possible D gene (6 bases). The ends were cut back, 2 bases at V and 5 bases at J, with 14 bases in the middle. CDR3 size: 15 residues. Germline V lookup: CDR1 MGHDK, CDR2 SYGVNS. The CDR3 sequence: CASSEGTFAGDTQYF. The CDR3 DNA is TGTGCCAGCAGTGAAGGGACTTTCGCGGGAGATACGCAGTATTTT.

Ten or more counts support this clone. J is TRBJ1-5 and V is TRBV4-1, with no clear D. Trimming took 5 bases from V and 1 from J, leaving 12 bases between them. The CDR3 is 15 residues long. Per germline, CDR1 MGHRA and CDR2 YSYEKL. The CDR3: CASSTHGLSNQPQHF. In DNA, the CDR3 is TGCGCCAGCAGCACCCACGGATTGAGCAATCAGCCCCAGCATTTT.

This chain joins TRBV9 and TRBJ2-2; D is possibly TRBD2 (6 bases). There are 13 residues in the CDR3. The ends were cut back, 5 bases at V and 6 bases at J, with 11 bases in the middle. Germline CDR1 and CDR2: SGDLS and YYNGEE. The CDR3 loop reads CASSHTSPGELFF. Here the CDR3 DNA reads TGTGCCAGCAGTCATACTAGCCCCGGGGAGCTGTTTTTT.

The CDR3 here is CASSFGGGGQETQYF. DNA for the CDR3: TGTGCCAGCAGCTTTGGGGGAGGGGGGCAAGAGACCCAGTACTTC. The rearrangement links TRBV7-6 to TRBJ2-5; tentatively, D is TRBD2 (7 bases). Germline CDR1 reads SGHVS; CDR2 reads FNYEAQ. The CDR3 contains 15 residues. V was clipped by 3 bases and J by 2 bases, with 13 bases between them.

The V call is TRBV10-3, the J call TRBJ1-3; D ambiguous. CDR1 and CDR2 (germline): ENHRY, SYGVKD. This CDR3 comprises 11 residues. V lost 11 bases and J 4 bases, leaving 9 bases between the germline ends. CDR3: CASRSGNTIYF. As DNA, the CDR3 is TGTGCCTCCAGATCCGGAAACACCATATATTTT.

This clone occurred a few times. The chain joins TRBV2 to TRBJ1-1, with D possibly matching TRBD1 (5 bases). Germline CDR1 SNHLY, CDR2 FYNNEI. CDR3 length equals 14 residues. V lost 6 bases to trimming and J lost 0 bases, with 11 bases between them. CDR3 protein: CASSQKGMNTEAFF. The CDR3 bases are TGTGCCAGCAGCCAAAAGGGGATGAACACTGAAGCTTTCTTT. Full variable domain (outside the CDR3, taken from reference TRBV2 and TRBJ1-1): EPEVTQTPSHQVTQMGQEVILRCVPISNHLYFYWYRQILGQKVEFLVSFYNNEISEKSEIFDDQFSVERPDGSNFTLKIRSTKLEDSAMYFCASSQKGMNTEAFFGQGTRLTVV.

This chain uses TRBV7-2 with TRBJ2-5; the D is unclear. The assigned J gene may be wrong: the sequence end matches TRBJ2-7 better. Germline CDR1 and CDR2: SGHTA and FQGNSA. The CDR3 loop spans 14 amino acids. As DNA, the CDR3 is TGTGCCAGCAGCTTGGCCGGGCAGCTCTACGAGCAGTACTTC. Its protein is CASSLAGQLYEQYF.

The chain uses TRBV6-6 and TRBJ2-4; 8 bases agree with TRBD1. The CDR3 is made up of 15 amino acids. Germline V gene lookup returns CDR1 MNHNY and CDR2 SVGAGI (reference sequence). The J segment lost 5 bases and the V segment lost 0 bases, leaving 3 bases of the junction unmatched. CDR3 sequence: CASSYSPTGENIQYF. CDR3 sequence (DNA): TGTGCCAGCAGTTACTCTCCGACAGGGGAAAACATTCAGTACTTC.

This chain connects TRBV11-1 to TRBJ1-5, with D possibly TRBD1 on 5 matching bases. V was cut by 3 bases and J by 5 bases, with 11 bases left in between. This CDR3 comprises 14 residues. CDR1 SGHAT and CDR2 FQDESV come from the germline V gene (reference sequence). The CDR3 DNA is TGTGCCAGCAGCTTGGGGGTAGGGGATCAGCCCCAGCATTTT. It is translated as CASSLGVGDQPQHF.

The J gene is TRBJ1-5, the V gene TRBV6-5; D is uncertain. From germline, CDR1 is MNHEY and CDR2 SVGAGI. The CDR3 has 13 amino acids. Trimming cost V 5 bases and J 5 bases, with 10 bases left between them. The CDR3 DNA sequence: TGTGCCAGCAGTAGCATGCGGCATCAGCCCCAGCATTTT. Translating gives CASSSMRHQPQHF.

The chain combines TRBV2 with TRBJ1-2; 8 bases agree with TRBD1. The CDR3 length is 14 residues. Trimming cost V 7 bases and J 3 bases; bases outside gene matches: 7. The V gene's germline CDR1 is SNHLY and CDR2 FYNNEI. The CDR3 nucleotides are TGTGCCAGCACCTCGGACAGGGTTGACTATGGCTACACCTTC. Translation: CASTSDRVDYGYTF. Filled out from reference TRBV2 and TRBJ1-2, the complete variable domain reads EPEVTQTPSHQVTQMGQEVILRCVPISNHLYFYWYRQILGQKVEFLVSFYNNEISEKSEIFDDQFSVERPDGSNFTLKIRSTKLEDSAMYFCASTSDRVDYGYTFGSGTRLTVV.

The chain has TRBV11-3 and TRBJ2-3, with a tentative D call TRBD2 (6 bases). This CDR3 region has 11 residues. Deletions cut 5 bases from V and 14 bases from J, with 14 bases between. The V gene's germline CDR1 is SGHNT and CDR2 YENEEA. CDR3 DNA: TGTGCCAGCAGCAGGAGGGCGGTGAGGTATTTT. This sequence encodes CASSRRAVRYF.

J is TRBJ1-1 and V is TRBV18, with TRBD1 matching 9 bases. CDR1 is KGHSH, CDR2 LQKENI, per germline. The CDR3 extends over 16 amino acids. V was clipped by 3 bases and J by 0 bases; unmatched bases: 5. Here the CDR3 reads CASSPLGTGMNTEAFF. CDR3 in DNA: TGTGCCAGCTCACCTCTCGGGACAGGGATGAACACTGAAGCTTTCTTT.